Listed below are T cell receptor beta chains from one sample, sequenced in a study of OX40 agonist ivuxolimab in advanced cancers. TCRdb keeps only in-frame clones here, not all; method: immunoSEQ multiplex PCR. The sample carries about 73,000 clones, about 90% recorded once. Specimen: CD4+ or CD8+ T cells sorted from blood, collected in a trial of the OX40 agonist ivuxolimab. The receptors come from an adult with an advanced solid tumor such as melanoma, head and neck, liver or kidney cancer. The conserved cysteine and the conserved F or W are not part of the CDR3 here. Fields, in order: V gene, clone size, D gene, CDR3 protein. A D gene is named only where the DNA matches it firmly. Rows give clone size only sometimes, using once, few, many, or a class for an expanded clone.

>TRBV27|NA|NA
ASSLGVTQY
>TRBV5-1|NA|TRBD2
ASSLALAGDPGELF
>TRBV29-1|NA|NA
SVVEGTDEQF
>TRBV6-6|NA|TRBD1
ASSPGGENEKLF
>TRBV6-5|NA|NA
ASRSPGASEQY
>TRBV19|NA|NA
ASSTIIRDNEQF
>TRBV6-5|once|NA
ASSYSSLSNEQF
>TRBV19|NA|NA
ATSGLWASNQPQH
>TRBV27|NA|NA
ASSYSGGAGNTIY
>TRBV6-1|NA|TRBD1
ASSPPRDSPYEQY
>TRBV5-8|NA|NA
ASSLAQTATEAF
>TRBV27|NA|NA
ASSPRGGSNYGYT
>TRBV6-4|NA|TRBD1
ASSTTGGSDTQY
>TRBV27|NA|NA
ASSPGTTENFGYT
>TRBV19|once|NA
ASSIDLFGGENYGYT
>TRBV11-1|NA|NA
ASSLGDGHPYEQY
>TRBV15|NA|NA
ATSRDFGTDTQY
>TRBV19|NA|NA
ASSWDATGELF
>TRBV27|few|NA
ASSLQGLGLYEQY
>TRBV4-1|NA|NA
ASSQAGGAAYNEQF
>TRBV5-6|NA|NA
ASSLLVSYNEQF
>TRBV21-1|NA|NA
ASSKTMGGGYT
>TRBV27|NA|NA
ASSSLGSPLH
>TRBV27|NA|TRBD2
ASSLGASGIYEQY